The T cell receptor beta chain under discussion was sequenced for a study of radiotherapy plus CTLA-4 blockade in lung cancer. Background on the study: Of all patients, 15% to 20% responded objectively and about 30% showed disease control.

Regarding the study as a whole: Clones derived from tumor TCRs expanded in blood after radiotherapy plus ipilimumab. Response, reportedly, was best predicted by interferon-beta along with early blood T cell clone dynamics.

Assay: immunoSEQ multiplex PCR; the TCRdb copy retains only in-frame clones and omits some. Among 85,000 to 130,000 clones listed, over 75% were seen once. The germline CDR1 and CDR2 sequences are MDHEN and SYDVKM. This CDR3 contains 16 residues. Trimming at V came to 2 bases and at J to 4 bases, leaving 6 bases not matched to a gene. Chemo-refractory metastatic non-small-cell lung cancer patients underwent focal radiation alongside CTLA-4 blockade with ipilimumab. Comments on this clone: Its specificity is not known.

Here the sequenced sample was peripheral blood, taken from a patient treated with radiotherapy plus ipilimumab. V gene TRBV28 combines with J gene TRBJ1-4, with 8 bases fitting TRBD1. This TCR was recovered from a human donor with non-small cell lung cancer that progressed on radiotherapy plus ipilimumab. Some clones in this sample may be carry-over from other donors' samples. CDR3 nucleotides: TGTGCCAGCAGTTTACAAGGACAGGGTCGTAATGAAAAACTGTTTTTT. This sequence encodes CASSLQGQGRNEKLFF. Full variable domain (missing parts from reference TRBV28 and TRBJ1-4): DVKVTQSSRYLVKRTGEKVFLECVQDMDHENMFWYRQDPGLGLRLIYFSYDVKMKEKGDIPEGYSVSREKKERFSLILESASTNQTSMYLCASSLQGQGRNEKLFFGSGTQLSVL.